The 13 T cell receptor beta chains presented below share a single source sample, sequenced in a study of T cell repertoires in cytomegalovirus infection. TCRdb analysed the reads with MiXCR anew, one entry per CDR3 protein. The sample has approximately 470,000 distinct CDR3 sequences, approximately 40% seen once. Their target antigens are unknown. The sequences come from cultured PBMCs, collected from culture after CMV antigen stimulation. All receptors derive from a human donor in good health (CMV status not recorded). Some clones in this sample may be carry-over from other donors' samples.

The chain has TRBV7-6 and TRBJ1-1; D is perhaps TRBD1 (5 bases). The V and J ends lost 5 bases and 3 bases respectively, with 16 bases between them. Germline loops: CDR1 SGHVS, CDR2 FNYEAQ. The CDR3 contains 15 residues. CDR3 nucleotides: TGTGCCAGCAGCGCCCCCGGGGCCCAGGACACTGAAGCTTTCTTT. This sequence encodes CASSAPGAQDTEAFF.

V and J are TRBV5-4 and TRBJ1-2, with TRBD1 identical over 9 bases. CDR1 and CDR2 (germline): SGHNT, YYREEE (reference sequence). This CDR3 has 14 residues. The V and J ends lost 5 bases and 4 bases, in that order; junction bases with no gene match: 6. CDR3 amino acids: CASSSDRGVYGYTF. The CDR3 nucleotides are TGTGCCAGCAGTTCAGACAGGGGGGTCTATGGCTACACCTTC.

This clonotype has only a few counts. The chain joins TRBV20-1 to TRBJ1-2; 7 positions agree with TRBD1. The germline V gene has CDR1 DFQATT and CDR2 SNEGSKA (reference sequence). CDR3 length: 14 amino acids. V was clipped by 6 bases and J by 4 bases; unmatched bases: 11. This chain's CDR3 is CSAVRQGPFYGYTF. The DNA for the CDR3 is TGCAGTGCCGTCCGACAGGGACCTTTCTATGGCTACACCTTC.

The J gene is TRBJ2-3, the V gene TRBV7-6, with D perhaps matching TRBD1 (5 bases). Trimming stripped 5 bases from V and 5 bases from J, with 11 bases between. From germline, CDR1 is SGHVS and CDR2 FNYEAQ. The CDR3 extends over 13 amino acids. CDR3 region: CASSVGRQDTQYF. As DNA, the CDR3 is TGTGCCAGCAGCGTGGGGCGGCAAGATACGCAGTATTTT. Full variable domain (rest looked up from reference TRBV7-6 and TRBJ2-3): GAGVSQSPRYKVTKRGQDVALRCDPISGHVSLYWYRQALGQGPEFLTYFNYEAQQDKSGLPNDRFSAERPEGSISTLTIQRTEQRDSAMYRCASSVGRQDTQYFGPGTRLTVL.

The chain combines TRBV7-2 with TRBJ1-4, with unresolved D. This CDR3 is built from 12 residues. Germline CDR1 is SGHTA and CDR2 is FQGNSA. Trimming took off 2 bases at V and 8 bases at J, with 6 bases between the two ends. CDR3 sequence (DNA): TGTGCCAGCAGCTTAAATGGCGAAAAACTGTTTTTT. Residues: CASSLNGEKLFF.

CDR3 amino acids: CASSLVTGQGTPRQPQHF. In DNA, the CDR3 is TGTGCCAGCAGCTTAGTTACCGGGCAGGGGACCCCCCGGCAGCCCCAGCATTTT. The gene calls are TRBV11-3 and TRBJ1-5; tentatively, D is TRBD1 (6 bases). Trimming removed 1 base at V and 7 bases at J, with 23 bases between. Germline CDR1 reads SGHNT; CDR2 reads YENEEA. The CDR3 is 18 residues long.

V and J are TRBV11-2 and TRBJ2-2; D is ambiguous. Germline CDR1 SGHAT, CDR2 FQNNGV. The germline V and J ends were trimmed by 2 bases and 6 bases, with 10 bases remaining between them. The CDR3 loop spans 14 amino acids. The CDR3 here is CASSLIQVSGELFF. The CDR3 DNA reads TGTGCCAGCAGCTTAATTCAGGTCTCCGGGGAGCTGTTTTTT.

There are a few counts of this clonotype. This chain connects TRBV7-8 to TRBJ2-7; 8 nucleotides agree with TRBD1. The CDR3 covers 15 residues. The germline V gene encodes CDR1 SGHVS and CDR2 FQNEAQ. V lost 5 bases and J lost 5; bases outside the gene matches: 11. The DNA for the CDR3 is TGTGCCAGCAGCCAGACCGGGACAGGAACTAACGAGCAGTACTTC. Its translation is CASSQTGTGTNEQYF. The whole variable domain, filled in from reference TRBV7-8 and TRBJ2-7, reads GAGVSQSPRYKVAKRGQDVALRCDPISGHVSLFWYQQALGQGPEFLTYFQNEAQLDKSGLPSDRFFAERPEGSVSTLKIQRTQQEDSAVYLCASSQTGTGTNEQYFGPGTRLTVT.

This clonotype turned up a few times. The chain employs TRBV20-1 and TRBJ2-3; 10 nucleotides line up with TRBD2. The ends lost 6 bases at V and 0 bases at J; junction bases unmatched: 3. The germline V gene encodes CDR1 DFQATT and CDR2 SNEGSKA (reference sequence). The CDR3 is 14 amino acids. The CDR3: CSAILAGSTDTQYF. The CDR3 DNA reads TGCAGTGCGATACTAGCGGGGAGCACAGATACGCAGTATTTT.

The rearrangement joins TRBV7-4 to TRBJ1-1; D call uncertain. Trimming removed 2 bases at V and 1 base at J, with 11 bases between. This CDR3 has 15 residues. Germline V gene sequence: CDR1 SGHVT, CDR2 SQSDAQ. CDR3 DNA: TGTGCCAGCAGCTTAATCCCAGGAAAGAACACTGAAGCTTTCTTT. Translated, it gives CASSLIPGKNTEAFF. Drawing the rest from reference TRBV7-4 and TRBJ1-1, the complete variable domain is GAGVSQSPRYKVAKRGRDVALRCDSISGHVTLYWYRQTLGQGSEVLTYSQSDAQRDKSGRPSGRFSAERPERSVSTLKIQRTEQGDSAVYLCASSLIPGKNTEAFFGQGTRLTVV.

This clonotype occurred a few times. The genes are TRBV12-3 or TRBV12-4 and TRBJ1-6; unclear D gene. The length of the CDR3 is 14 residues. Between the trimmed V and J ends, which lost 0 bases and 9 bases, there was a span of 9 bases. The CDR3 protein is CASSLAVLASPLHF. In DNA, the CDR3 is TGTGCCAGCAGTTTAGCTGTGCTGGCTTCACCCCTCCACTTT.

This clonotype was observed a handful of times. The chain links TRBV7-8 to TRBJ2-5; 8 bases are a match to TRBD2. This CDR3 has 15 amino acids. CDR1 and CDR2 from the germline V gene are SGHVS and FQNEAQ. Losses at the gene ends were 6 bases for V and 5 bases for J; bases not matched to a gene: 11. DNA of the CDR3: TGTGCCAGCAGAAACCAGCGGGGGACGAGGGAGACCCAGTACTTC. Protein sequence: CASRNQRGTRETQYF. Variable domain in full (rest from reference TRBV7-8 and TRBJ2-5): GAGVSQSPRYKVAKRGQDVALRCDPISGHVSLFWYQQALGQGPEFLTYFQNEAQLDKSGLPSDRFFAERPEGSVSTLKIQRTQQEDSAVYLCASRNQRGTRETQYFGPGTRLLVL.

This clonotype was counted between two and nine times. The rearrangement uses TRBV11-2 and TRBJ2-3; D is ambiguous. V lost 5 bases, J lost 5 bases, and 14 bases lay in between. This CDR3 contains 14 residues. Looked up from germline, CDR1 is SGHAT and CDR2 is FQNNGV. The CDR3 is CASSPLLGRDTQYF. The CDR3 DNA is TGTGCCAGCAGCCCCTTACTGGGCCGAGATACGCAGTATTTT.